This paragraph reports one TCR beta chain. No antigen is known for it. This record comes from a study of PD-1 blockade in classical Hodgkin lymphoma. Study findings and constraints: A significant rise in TCR diversity was seen by C4D1 for CD4+ cells but not for CD8+ cells. For complete responders, baseline diversity was comparable to that of newly diagnosed patients.

This CDR3 has 16 amino acids. Per the germline V gene, CDR1 is LNHDA and CDR2 is SQIVND (reference sequence). With 5 bases clipped from V and 3 bases from J, the junction kept 8 bases outside the gene matches. Time point given: cycle 4 day 1 (C4D1), after 6 weeks of nivolumab. Every patient was affected by relapse after autologous stem cell transplantation, while exposure to brentuximab vedotin was not uniform. The study recorded best responses of complete response, partial response or progressive disease. Method: immunoSEQ multiplex PCR; TCRdb's copy keeps in-frame clones and lacks some. The sample includes about 93,000 clones, about 77% of them seen just once.

V usage is TRBV19 and J usage is TRBJ1-2, with 11 positions matching TRBD1. The receptor's source is a human donor with classical Hodgkin lymphoma. The starting material was peripheral blood mononuclear cells (PBMCs), obtained before the fourth cycle of nivolumab. The CDR3 reads CASSPKDRGPDYGYTF. The DNA of the CDR3 is TGTGCCAGTAGTCCCAAGGACAGGGGGCCGGACTATGGCTACACCTTC.